This T cell receptor beta chain was sequenced in a study of identical twins. The ends were cut back, 2 bases at V and 5 bases at J, with 13 bases in the middle. This CDR3 contains 14 residues. Germline CDR1 reads LGHDT; CDR2 reads YNNKEL (reference sequence). MiXCR was run by TCRdb on the 5' RACE reads, yielding one entry per CDR3 protein. Among 600,000 to 850,000 distinct CDR3 sequences, about 20% were seen once, and the ten largest hold about an eighth. In addition, the sample was reused for a study of T cells expressing NK-cell markers.

The receptor was derived from a woman in her late teens or twenties in good health. Sequencing used PBMCs. J is TRBJ2-7 and V is TRBV3-1; D possibly matches TRBD1 or TRBD2 (5 bases each). The CDR3 reads CASSQLGVSDEQYF. The CDR3 DNA reads as TGTGCCAGCAGCCAATTGGGGGTATCGGACGAGCAGTACTTC.